This is a list of T cell receptor beta chains from one sample in a study of Tregs in tolerant kidney transplant recipients. TCRdb's copy holds only in-frame clones and misses some; the assay was immunoSEQ multiplex PCR. The sample consists of roughly 54,000 clones, around nine tenths of them appearing once. The sequenced sample was CD8+ T cells from blood (PBMCs), obtained 12 months after the transplant. These TCRs come from a human patient who received a combined kidney and bone marrow transplant. Certain T cells may be donor cells from the graft. Each CDR3 is given with its conserved first and last residue. The D gene is left open where the match is weak. The size entry is marked missing in some rows and otherwise reads once, few, many or a size class.

clone size	D gene	V gene	J gene	CDR3 protein	CDR3 DNA
.	.	TRBV10-3	TRBJ2-2	CAIRGDSTGELFF	TGTGCCATCAGGGGGGACTCCACCGGGGAGCTGTTTTTT
.	TRBD2	TRBV11-3	TRBJ2-7	CASSLGVGSAGGYEQYF	TGTGCCAGCAGCTTAGGAGTCGGTTCGGCGGGAGGATACGAGCAGTACTTC
.	.	TRBV6-6	TRBJ1-1	CASSQTAGFTEAFF	TGTGCCAGCAGTCAAACCGCAGGGTTCACTGAAGCTTTCTTT
.	.	TRBV7-9	TRBJ1-1	CASRGGLEEAFF	TGTGCCAGCAGGGGGGGGCTCGAGGAAGCTTTCTTT
.	.	TRBV29-1	TRBJ1-4	CSVEEASPSSNEKLFF	TGCAGCGTTGAAGAGGCCAGCCCTAGCAGTAATGAAAAACTGTTTTTT
.	.	TRBV19	TRBJ1-4	CASSITTNEKLFF	TGTGCCAGTAGTATCACAACTAATGAAAAACTGTTTTTT
.	.	TRBV9	TRBJ2-1	CASSPPVGSPEQFF	TGTGCCAGCAGCCCTCCCGTGGGCAGCCCCGAGCAGTTCTTC
.	.	TRBV11-2	TRBJ2-5	CASSLDLAPQETQYF	TGTGCCAGCAGCTTAGATTTGGCCCCCCAAGAGACCCAGTACTTC
.	TRBD1	TRBV29-1	TRBJ2-7	CSGRTGESPEQYF	TGCAGCGGGAGGACAGGGGAGTCCCCCGAGCAGTACTTC
.	.	TRBV27	TRBJ1-5	CASRRSNQPQHF	TGTGCCAGCAGGCGTAGCAATCAGCCCCAGCATTTT
.	.	TRBV19	TRBJ1-1	CASRQAGNTEAFF	TGTGCCAGCCGACAGGCAGGGAACACTGAAGCTTTCTTT
.	TRBD1	TRBV27	TRBJ2-3	CASSLSSRTGGRRTQYF	TGTGCCAGCAGTTTATCGAGCCGGACAGGGGGCAGGCGTACGCAGTATTTT
few	TRBD1	TRBV7-9	TRBJ1-1	CASSSTGGTSYSPEAFF	TGTGCCAGCAGCTCAACAGGGGGCACATCCTATAGCCCTGAAGCTTTCTTT
.	TRBD2	TRBV11-2	TRBJ2-1	CASSLGDGRAEEQFF	TGTGCCAGCAGCTTGGGGGACGGGAGGGCCGAGGAGCAGTTCTTC
.	.	TRBV27	TRBJ1-5	CASSLGSKNQPQHF	TGTGCCAGCAGTTTGGGCAGTAAAAATCAGCCCCAGCATTTT
once	.	TRBV25-1	TRBJ1-1	CASSWGLEAFF	TGTGCCAGCAGTTGGGGGCTGGAAGCTTTCTTT
.	.	TRBV9	TRBJ1-3	CASSSGGDSGNTIYF	TGTGCCAGCAGCTCCGGGGGAGACTCTGGAAACACCATATATTTT
.	.	TRBV13	TRBJ2-7	CASSLGPDSYEQYF	TGTGCCAGCAGCTTAGGACCAGACTCCTACGAGCAGTACTTC
.	TRBD1	TRBV4-3	TRBJ2-6	CASSSPGTGFSGANVLTF	TGCGCCAGCAGCTCACCCGGGACAGGGTTCTCTGGGGCCAACGTCCTGACTTTC
.	.	TRBV4-1	TRBJ1-1	CASRASAAPNTEAFF	TGCGCCAGCAGGGCGTCTGCGGCCCCGAACACTGAAGCTTTCTTT
few	.	TRBV2	TRBJ1-4	CASSVARQEKLFF	TGTGCCAGCAGTGTAGCCAGGCAAGAAAAACTGTTTTTT
.	TRBD2	TRBV6-1	TRBJ2-7	CASSEIEGLAVYEQYF	TGTGCCAGCAGTGAAATCGAGGGACTAGCGGTCTACGAGCAGTACTTC
once	TRBD1	TRBV19	TRBJ1-5	CASSWDRGPYSNQPQHF	TGTGCCAGTAGCTGGGACAGGGGGCCCTATAGCAATCAGCCCCAGCATTTT
.	TRBD2	TRBV5-6	TRBJ2-3	CASSLLGGRAGDTQYF	TGTGCCAGCAGCTTACTCGGCGGGAGGGCCGGAGATACGCAGTATTTT
few	.	TRBV21-1	TRBJ1-1	CASSKNQDSSPTEAFF	TGTGCCAGCAGCAAAAACCAGGACAGTTCCCCAACTGAAGCTTTCTTT
.	.	TRBV20-1	TRBJ1-2	CSAPRDNGYTF	TGCAGTGCCCCCCGGGACAATGGCTACACCTTC
.	TRBD1	TRBV29-1	TRBJ1-2	CSVIGSGTDYNYGYTF	TGCAGCGTTATCGGATCCGGGACAGACTATAACTATGGCTACACCTTC